This T cell receptor (beta chain) is drawn from a study of T cell changes during pregnancy in multiple sclerosis. J gave up 6 bases and V 5 bases, and 15 bases lay outside the gene matches. Germline CDR1 and CDR2: SGHTS and YDEGEE. The CDR3 has 17 residues. Produced via immunoSEQ multiplex PCR; TCRdb's table is partial and in-frame only. This table holds 110,000 or so clones, about 93% found once. The material was peripheral blood, obtained before pregnancy. This sequence originates from a female donor with multiple sclerosis, enrolled in a pregnancy study. This chain links TRBV5-8 with TRBJ1-5; 9 bases match TRBD1. CDR3 DNA sequence: TGTGCCAGCAGAGTGACCGGGACAGGGAGCGTTAGTCAGCCCCAGCATTTT. This sequence encodes CASRVTGTGSVSQPQHF.